A selection of T cell receptor beta chains follows, all from one sample in a study of T cell repertoires in aging, cancer and after chemotherapy. TCRdb re-analysed the multiplex PCR reads in MiXCR, keeping a single row per CDR3 protein. Of about 410 distinct CDR3 sequences listed, over 25% are singletons. The sequencing sample was made of blood. These receptors all come from a human donor with a solid tumor. CDR3s include the opening cysteine and the closing phenylalanine or tryptophan. D genes are given only for firm matches. Size values are once, few and many counts, or a class for expanded clones, and some rows have none.

TRBV28	.	.	TRBJ1-5	CASSPIQSDSRRAQHF	TGTGCCAGCAGTCCCATACAATCGGACTCGCGTAGGGCCCAGCATTTT
TRBV24-1	.	.	TRBJ2-1	CATSKAGPPGDEQFF	TGTGCCACCAGTAAGGCCGGGCCCCCCGGCGATGAGCAGTTCTTC
TRBV5-4	large	.	TRBJ2-5	CASSPGAGQETQYF	TGTGCCAGCAGCCCCGGGGCGGGTCAAGAGACCCAGTACTTC
TRBV20-1	.	TRBD1	TRBJ1-1	CSARGLQGAVEAFF	TGCAGTGCTAGAGGGTTACAGGGGGCTGTTGAAGCTTTCTTT
TRBV7-6	hyperexpanded	.	TRBJ2-5	CASSHDGGQGETQYF	TGTGCCAGCAGCCACGACGGGGGTCAGGGGGAGACCCAGTACTTC
TRBV12-3/TRBV12-4	large	TRBD1	TRBJ1-6	CASSAVGTGHSPLHF	TGTGCCAGCAGTGCCGTCGGGACAGGTCATTCACCCCTCCACTTT
TRBV4-3	.	TRBD1	TRBJ1-4	CASSRTRGLSGEKLFF	TGCGCCAGCAGCCGAACTAGGGGGCTGTCGGGTGAAAAACTGTTTTTT
TRBV5-5	.	.	TRBJ1-1	CASSLWGMGTEAFF	TGTGCCAGCAGCTTGTGGGGAATGGGGACTGAAGCTTTCTTT
TRBV7-2	.	.	TRBJ2-2	CASSPDQAPGELFF	TGTGCCAGCAGCCCGGATCAAGCGCCCGGGGAGCTGTTTTTT
TRBV6-5	.	TRBD2	TRBJ2-7	CASSGLAGHYEQYF	TGTGCCAGCAGCGGACTAGCGGGTCATTACGAGCAGTACTTC
TRBV15	large	.	TRBJ2-7	CATSRDKGSPYEQYF	TGTGCCACCAGCAGAGATAAAGGGTCGCCCTACGAGCAGTACTTC
TRBV20-1	.	TRBD2	TRBJ2-5	CSARGGGIQETQYF	TGCAGTGCTAGAGGGGGGGGTATACAAGAGACCCAGTACTTC
TRBV11-2	.	TRBD2	TRBJ2-7	CASSQTSGSYEQYF	TGTGCCAGCAGCCAGACTAGCGGATCCTACGAGCAGTACTTC
TRBV5-1	.	TRBD2	TRBJ2-2	CASQRGRANTGELFF	TGCGCCAGCCAACGCGGGAGGGCGAACACCGGGGAGCTGTTTTTT
TRBV5-4	few	TRBD2	TRBJ2-2	CASSRRTSENTGELFF	TGTGCCAGCAGCCGACGGACTAGCGAGAACACCGGGGAGCTGTTTTTT
TRBV5-4	.	.	TRBJ2-6	CASSFGGRSSGANVLTF	TGTGCCAGCAGCTTCGGCGGCCGAAGCTCTGGGGCCAACGTCCTGACTTTC
TRBV12-3/TRBV12-4	large	.	TRBJ1-6	CASIRGSDNSPLHF	TGTGCCAGCATCCGGGGCTCAGATAATTCACCCCTCCACTTT
TRBV18	few	.	TRBJ2-3	CASSPPSQLLQGDTQYF	TGTGCCAGCTCACCACCCTCTCAGCTCCTCCAGGGAGATACGCAGTATTTT
TRBV5-1	.	.	TRBJ2-3	CASGPADQAHTDTQYF	TGCGCCAGCGGCCCCGCGGACCAAGCCCACACAGATACGCAGTATTTT
TRBV20-1	few	.	TRBJ1-4	CSARGLGEFNEKLFF	TGCAGTGCTAGAGGTTTGGGGGAGTTTAATGAAAAACTGTTTTTT
TRBV27	large	.	TRBJ2-6	CASSPYSGAGANVLTF	TGTGCCAGCAGTCCCTACTCGGGGGCTGGGGCCAACGTCCTGACTTTC
TRBV7-9	.	.	TRBJ1-3	CASSFRGAGNTIYF	TGTGCCAGCAGCTTCCGGGGTGCTGGAAACACCATATATTTT
TRBV6-5	large	.	TRBJ2-1	CASTPPGNMGYNEQFF	TGTGCCAGCACCCCACCTGGGAATATGGGTTACAATGAGCAGTTCTTC
TRBV6-5	large	.	TRBJ1-6	CASSYSSRESPLHF	TGTGCCAGCAGTTACAGCTCCAGGGAATCACCCCTCCACTTT
TRBV6-2/TRBV6-3	large	.	TRBJ1-2	CASSDLSGTFRISSNYGYTF	TGTGCCAGCAGTGACCTATCAGGGACATTCAGGATCTCCTCCAACTATGGCTACACCTTC
TRBV5-4	few	TRBD2	TRBJ2-1	CASSPGTSGIMGDEQFF	TGTGCCAGCAGCCCAGGGACTAGCGGGATAATGGGCGATGAGCAGTTCTTC
TRBV30	large	TRBD2	TRBJ2-3	CAWSTGTSGEADTQYF	TGTGCCTGGAGTACTGGGACTAGCGGAGAAGCAGATACGCAGTATTTT